Below are 17 T cell receptor beta chains sequenced from a single sample in a study of regulatory T cells in long-lasting Graves disease. Building of the TCR beta libraries involved iRepertoire HTBI primers and Arm-PCR of CDR3 regions. TCRdb passed the multiplex PCR reads through MiXCR, listing each CDR3 protein once. Here the sample spans some 430,000 distinct CDR3 sequences, roughly 21% being singletons. Specified time point: persistent/refractory GD, antithyroid drugs over 5 years with positive TRAb. Extracted RNA from PBMCs served as the source of the TCR library. This material consisted of peripheral blood mononuclear cells (PBMCs), taken when the disease was refractory, from a patient treated with antithyroid drugs. The receptor source for this set is a female donor with Graves disease.

This rearrangement joins TRBV5-5 to TRBJ2-7; D is unclear. The V end was cut by 1 base, the J end by 1 base, with 9 bases between. This CDR3 is built from 14 residues. Germline V gene data show CDR1 as SGHKS and CDR2 as YYEKEE (reference sequence). The chain's CDR3 is CASSLQLDSYEQYF. CDR3 sequence (DNA): TGTGCCAGCAGCTTGCAACTTGATTCCTACGAGCAGTACTTC.

This chain connects TRBV29-1 to TRBJ2-1, with D maybe TRBD2 (5 bases). Germline V gene lookup returns CDR1 SQVTM and CDR2 ANQGSEA. V was cut by 7 bases and J by 3 bases, with 22 bases left in between. The CDR3 is made up of 16 amino acids. CDR3: CSGETLGASRYNEQFF. The CDR3 coding sequence is TGCAGCGGGGAGACCTTAGGCGCGAGCCGCTACAATGAGCAGTTCTTC.

The table lists this clonotype with a few counts. This chain uses TRBV7-9 with TRBJ2-7; D is perhaps TRBD2 (6 bases). The CDR3 runs 12 residues. Looked up from germline, CDR1 is SEHNR and CDR2 is FQNEAQ (reference sequence). V was shortened by 3 bases and J by 5 bases, with 8 bases between the two germline ends. This CDR3 reads CASSFGGHEQYF. The CDR3 nucleotides read TGTGCCAGCAGCTTCGGGGGTCACGAGCAGTACTTC.

This clonotype was detected a few times. The V gene is TRBV4-2, the J gene TRBJ1-3, with TRBD1 matching over 8 bases. Germline V lookup: CDR1 LGHNA, CDR2 YNFKEQ. The CDR3 is made up of 15 amino acids. The J segment lost 8 bases and the V segment lost 4 bases, leaving 10 bases of the junction unmatched. The CDR3 DNA reads as TGTGCCAGCAGCCGGTCGACAGGGGACGGGGACACCATATATTTT. Protein product: CASSRSTGDGDTIYF.

This clonotype has more than one count but fewer than ten. CDR3 DNA sequence: TGTGCCAGCACCCTCATAGAGCATTACGGCTATAATTCACCCCTCCACTTT. Amino acids: CASTLIEHYGYNSPLHF. The V gene is TRBV6-1, the J gene TRBJ1-6; D unclear. CDR1 and CDR2 (germline): MNHNS, SASEGT. V lost 7 bases, J lost 3 bases, and 19 bases lay in between. CDR3 length: 17 residues.

CDR3 bases: TGCAGCGTTGGGCCTGGGTATGGCTACACCTTC. Translated, it gives CSVGPGYGYTF. The chain employs TRBV29-1 and TRBJ1-2, with D uncertain. The germline V and J ends were trimmed by 4 bases and 5 bases, with 8 bases remaining between them. Germline CDR1 SQVTM, CDR2 ANQGSEA. The CDR3 totals 11 residues.

Ten or more counts support this clonotype. The CDR3 DNA is TGTGCCAGCAGTTCCGTGGCCGTTGTCGGGGCTGCAACTAATGAAAAACTGTTTTTT. It is translated as CASSSVAVVGAATNEKLFF. The gene calls are TRBV27 and TRBJ1-4; a possible D gene is TRBD1 (5 bases). The length of the CDR3 is 19 residues. Trimming left V 4 bases short and J 0 bases short, with 21 bases between. Per germline, CDR1 MNHEY and CDR2 SMNVEV (reference sequence).

The chain recombines TRBV10-3 with TRBJ2-7; 9 nucleotides align to TRBD2. Germline lookup yields CDR1 ENHRY and CDR2 SYGVKD. This CDR3 contains 16 residues. The ends lost 2 bases at V and 3 bases at J; junction bases unmatched: 8. This CDR3 is CAISEPSASGNYEQYF. The CDR3 DNA reads TGTGCCATCAGTGAGCCGTCGGCTAGCGGGAACTACGAGCAGTACTTC.

This clonotype was detected ten times or more. The CDR3 sequence: CASSFSGAKNIQYF. In DNA, the CDR3 is TGTGCCAGCAGTTTCTCTGGAGCCAAAAACATTCAGTACTTC. The chain combines TRBV28 with TRBJ2-4; no clear D gene. This CDR3 has 14 residues. CDR1 and CDR2 (germline): MDHEN, SYDVKM. The ends were cut back, 3 bases at V and 0 bases at J, with 6 bases in the middle. The entire variable domain, with the rest obtained from reference TRBV28 and TRBJ2-4, is as follows: DVKVTQSSRYLVKRTGEKVFLECVQDMDHENMFWYRQDPGLGLRLIYFSYDVKMKEKGDIPEGYSVSREKKERFSLILESASTNQTSMYLCASSFSGAKNIQYFGAGTRLSVL.

J is TRBJ1-5 and V is TRBV11-3; 8 bases map to TRBD1. Trimming took 11 bases from V and 10 from J; bases not matched to a gene: 19. Per germline, CDR1 SGHNT and CDR2 YENEEA. The CDR3 has 15 residues. This CDR3 reads CAPPLPGQGSIPQHF. The CDR3 coding sequence is TGTGCCCCCCCCCTGCCCGGACAGGGTTCTATACCCCAGCATTTT.

This clonotype was counted many times. V and J are TRBV7-3 and TRBJ2-6; D unresolved. Trimming took off 6 bases at V and 0 bases at J, with 3 bases between the two ends. Per the germline V gene, CDR1 is SGHTA and CDR2 is FQGTGA. CDR3 length equals 13 residues. The CDR3 sequence: CASRVSGANVLTF. Here the CDR3 DNA reads TGTGCCAGCAGGGTCTCTGGGGCCAACGTCCTGACTTTC.

Ten or more counts support this clonotype. V is TRBV3-1 and J is TRBJ1-5; D is unclear. CDR1 LGHDT and CDR2 YNNKEL come from the germline V gene (reference sequence). V lost 7 bases and J lost 5, with 12 bases in between. The CDR3 is 13 residues long. CDR3 sequence: CASNQVRDQPQHF. The DNA for the CDR3 is TGTGCCAGCAACCAGGTCCGAGATCAGCCCCAGCATTTT.

This clonotype was seen repeatedly, ten times or more. The rearrangement links TRBV19 to TRBJ2-5; TRBD1 matches 7 bases. Germline V gene sequence: CDR1 LNHDA, CDR2 SQIVND (reference sequence). V dropped 5 bases and J dropped 2; count of bases not matched to a gene: 11. There are 16 residues in the CDR3. DNA for the CDR3: TGTGCCAGTAGTCCCCCGGGACAGAGTATACAAGAGACCCAGTACTTC. This codes for CASSPPGQSIQETQYF.

In DNA form, the CDR3 reads TGTGCCAGTAGTATCGGGGGGCTCCCAGATACGCAGTATTTT. Protein sequence: CASSIGGLPDTQYF. V is TRBV19 and J is TRBJ2-3, with D tentatively TRBD2 (7 bases). The CDR3 consists of 14 residues. Germline-derived CDR1 and CDR2 are LNHDA and SQIVND (reference sequence). V was pared by 3 bases and J by 4 bases, with 11 bases between.

Many counts were recorded for this clonotype. The CDR3 DNA follows: TGTGCCACCTCGGGACAGGAACCTTCTAACTATGGCTACACCTTC. Protein sequence: CATSGQEPSNYGYTF. The chain uses TRBV10-3 and TRBJ1-2; TRBD1 matches 8 bases. Trimming cost V 10 bases and J 0 bases; bases outside gene matches: 10. The CDR3 has 15 amino acids. CDR1 is ENHRY, CDR2 SYGVKD, per germline.

V usage is TRBV11-2 and J usage is TRBJ1-2, with D perhaps TRBD1 (5 bases). There are 13 residues in the CDR3. Germline V gives CDR1 SGHAT, CDR2 FQNNGV. Trimming took off 4 bases at V and 4 bases at J, with 10 bases between the two ends. The CDR3 sequence: CASSSQGVYGYTF. CDR3 nucleotides: TGTGCCAGCAGCTCTCAGGGTGTCTATGGCTACACCTTC.

As regards this clonotype: A much larger clone differs by one base, so this may be a read error. This chain links TRBV28 with TRBJ2-5; D perhaps matches TRBD2 (5 bases). Germline loops: CDR1 MDHEN, CDR2 SYDVKM. CDR3 size: 15 residues. Written as DNA, the CDR3 is TGTGCCAGCAGTTCCCCCGGGGAAAGACAAGAGACCCAGTGCTTC. It codes for CASSSPGERQETQCF.